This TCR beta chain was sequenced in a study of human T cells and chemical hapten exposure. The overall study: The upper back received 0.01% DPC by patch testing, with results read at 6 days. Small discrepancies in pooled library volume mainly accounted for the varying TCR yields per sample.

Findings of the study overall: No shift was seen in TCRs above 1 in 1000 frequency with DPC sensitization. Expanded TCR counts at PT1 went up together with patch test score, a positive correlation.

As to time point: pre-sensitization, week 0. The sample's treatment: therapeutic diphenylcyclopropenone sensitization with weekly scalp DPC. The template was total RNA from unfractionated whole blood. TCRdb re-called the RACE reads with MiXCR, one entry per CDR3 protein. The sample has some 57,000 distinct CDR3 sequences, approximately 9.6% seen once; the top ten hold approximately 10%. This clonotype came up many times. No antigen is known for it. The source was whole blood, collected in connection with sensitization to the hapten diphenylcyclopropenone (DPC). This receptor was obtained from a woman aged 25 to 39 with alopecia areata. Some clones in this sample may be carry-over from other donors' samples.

This CDR3 is CASSPQGGTYEQYF. The DNA of the CDR3 is TGTGCCAGCAGTCCACAGGGAGGTACCTACGAGCAGTACTTC. The chain links TRBV28 to TRBJ2-7; possibly TRBD1 or TRBD2 for D (6 bases each). CDR1 MDHEN and CDR2 SYDVKM come from the germline V gene. Trimming removed 5 bases at V and 2 bases at J, with 13 bases between. The CDR3 covers 14 residues.